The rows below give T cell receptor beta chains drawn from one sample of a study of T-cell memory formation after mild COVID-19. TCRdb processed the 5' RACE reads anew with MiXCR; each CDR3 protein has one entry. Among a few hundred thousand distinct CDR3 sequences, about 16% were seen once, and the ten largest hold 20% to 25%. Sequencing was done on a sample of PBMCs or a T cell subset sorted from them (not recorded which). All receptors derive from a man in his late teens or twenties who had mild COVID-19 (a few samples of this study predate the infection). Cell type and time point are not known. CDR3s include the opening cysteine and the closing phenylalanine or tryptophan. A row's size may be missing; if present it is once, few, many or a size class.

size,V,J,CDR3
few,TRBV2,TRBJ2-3,CATNRRGGRRDTQYF
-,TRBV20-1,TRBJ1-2,CSARPGQGNYGYTF
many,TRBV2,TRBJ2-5,CASRMTSSTQETQYF
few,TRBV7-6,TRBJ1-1,CASSTFLTGLTEAFF
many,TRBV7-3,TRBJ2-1,CASSLDRGGYNEQFF
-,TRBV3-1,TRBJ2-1,CASSHRAGAYNEQFF
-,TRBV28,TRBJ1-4,CATLPGTAEKLFF
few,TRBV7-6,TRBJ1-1,CASSLARPGMNTEAFF
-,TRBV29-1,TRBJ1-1,CSVPGGNTEAFF
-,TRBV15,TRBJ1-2,CATSRDSGGEANYGYTF
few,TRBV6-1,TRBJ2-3,CASSPGGSLDTQYF
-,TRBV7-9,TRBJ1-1,CASSFPLSATEAFF
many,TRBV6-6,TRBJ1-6,CASSYDDPSLHF
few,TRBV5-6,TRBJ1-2,CASSPTIDYGYTF
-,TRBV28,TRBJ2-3,CARQPGLAGGTDTQYF
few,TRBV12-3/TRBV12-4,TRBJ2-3,CASSFLAGGLEGTDTQYF
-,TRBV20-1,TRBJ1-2,CSARGQEAPGYTF
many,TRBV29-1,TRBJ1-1,CSVELILHTEAFF
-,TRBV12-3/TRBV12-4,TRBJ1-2,CASRVGGDGYTF
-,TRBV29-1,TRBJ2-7,CSVMTSGVSYEQYF
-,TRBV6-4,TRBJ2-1,CASRRGAGGPSSYNEQFF
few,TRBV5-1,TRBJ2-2,CASSSHWGELFF
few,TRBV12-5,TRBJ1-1,CASGLGAEAFF